One and the same sample provided the 11 T cell receptor beta chains below, sequenced in a study of cytomegalovirus exposure and HLA in healthy donors. The PCR ran on 60 Vbeta and 13 Jbeta primers. Method: immunoSEQ multiplex PCR; TCRdb's copy keeps in-frame clones and lacks some. The sample consists of 140,000 to 150,000 clones, 72% of them appearing once. The sequencing input was PBMCs. These TCRs come from a man between 40 and 49 years old in good health and CMV-seronegative.

The sample holds a few counts of this clone. The V call is TRBV27, the J call TRBJ1-1; maybe TRBD1 (5 bases). V lost 0 bases, J lost 2 bases, and 19 bases lay in between. Germline V gives CDR1 MNHEY, CDR2 SMNVEV (reference sequence). The CDR3 covers 18 residues. The CDR3 spells CASSLSKGRGRGNTEAFF. The CDR3 bases are TGTGCCAGCAGTTTATCGAAGGGGAGGGGAAGGGGCAACACTGAAGCTTTCTTT.

Here the CDR3 DNA reads TGTGCCAGCAGTTACCCCCGCGGACAGGGGGGCTATGGCTACACCTTC. Translating gives CASSYPRGQGGYGYTF. The V gene is TRBV6-5, the J gene TRBJ1-2; 10 bases are shared with TRBD1. V was clipped by 2 bases and J by 4 bases; unmatched bases: 7. The germline V gene has CDR1 MNHEY and CDR2 SVGAGI. This CDR3 spans 16 amino acids.

The genes are TRBV5-1 and TRBJ1-4, with D possibly matching TRBD1 (6 bases). Trimming shortened V by 4 bases and J by 0 bases, and 7 bases separated the two germline ends. The germline CDR1 and CDR2 sequences are SGHRS and YFSETQ. The CDR3 has 14 amino acids. The CDR3 sequence is CASSEGATNEKLFF. CDR3 in DNA: TGCGCCAGCAGCGAGGGGGCAACTAATGAAAAACTGTTTTTT.

This clone was recorded only once. The gene calls are TRBV6-5 and TRBJ1-1, with D tentatively TRBD1 (6 bases). V was clipped by 1 base and J by 5 bases, with 11 bases between them. CDR1 MNHEY and CDR2 SVGAGI come from the germline V gene. There are 14 residues in the CDR3. CDR3: CASSYLGARTEAFF. The DNA of the CDR3 is TGTGCCAGCAGTTACTTGGGGGCAAGGACTGAAGCTTTCTTT.

The chain links TRBV7-2 to TRBJ1-4; 9 nucleotides agree with TRBD1. Trimming removed 2 bases from V and 7 bases from J; junction bases left unmatched: 5. CDR1 is SGHTA and CDR2 is FQGNSA in the germline V gene. The CDR3 extends over 15 amino acids. In DNA form, the CDR3 reads TGTGCCAGCAGCTTAAACAGGGGGCCCGGTGAAAAACTGTTTTTT. Translation: CASSLNRGPGEKLFF. Drawing the rest from reference TRBV7-2 and TRBJ1-4, the complete variable domain is GAGVSQSPSNKVTEKGKDVELRCDPISGHTALYWYRQSLGQGLEFLIYFQGNSAPDKSGLPSDRFSAERTGGSVSTLTIQRTQQEDSAVYLCASSLNRGPGEKLFFGSGTQLSVL.

Details on this clone: Within the sample, other DNA sequences also encode this same CDR3. The chain uses TRBV5-1 and TRBJ2-1; the match to TRBD1 covers 8 bases. The CDR3 runs to 14 residues. V gave up 2 bases and J gave up 7 bases; unmatched junction bases: 5. Germline loops: CDR1 SGHRS, CDR2 YFSETQ. The CDR3 sequence is CASSFTGGGNEQFF. The CDR3 DNA sequence: TGCGCCAGCAGCTTCACAGGGGGTGGTAATGAGCAGTTCTTC.

The rearrangement links TRBV6-5 to TRBJ2-3, with 7 bases aligning to TRBD2. Looked up from germline, CDR1 is MNHEY and CDR2 is SVGAGI. The J segment lost 3 bases and the V segment lost 6 bases, leaving 9 bases of the junction unmatched. The CDR3 loop spans 15 amino acids. Here the CDR3 reads CASRPGWGGTDTQYF. Here the CDR3 DNA reads TGTGCCAGCAGGCCGGGCTGGGGGGGAACAGATACGCAGTATTTT.

The chain recombines TRBV5-1 with TRBJ1-2, with TRBD1 identical over 9 bases. V lost 0 bases to trimming and J lost 4 bases; unmatched junction nucleotides: 4. Per germline, CDR1 SGHRS and CDR2 YFSETQ. The CDR3 runs 15 residues. The CDR3 DNA follows: TGCGCCAGCAGCTTGGTAGGGACAGGGATCTATGGCTACACCTTC. Protein sequence: CASSLVGTGIYGYTF.

The V call is TRBV9, the J call TRBJ1-3; weak D call: TRBD1 (5 bases). There are 15 residues in the CDR3. The germline V and J ends were trimmed by 3 bases and 1 base, with 11 bases remaining between them. CDR1 SGDLS and CDR2 YYNGEE come from the germline V gene. Here the CDR3 DNA reads TGTGCCAGCAGCGCGCAGGGTGGGTCTGGAAACACCATATATTTT. As protein: CASSAQGGSGNTIYF.

The chain has TRBV7-2 and TRBJ1-5; unclear D gene. The germline V gene has CDR1 SGHTA and CDR2 FQGNSA. The CDR3 has 13 residues. Trimming pared 3 bases from V and 10 bases from J, leaving 13 bases between. The CDR3 reads CASSFIDTGPQHF. In nucleotides, the CDR3 is TGTGCCAGCAGCTTCATTGACACCGGTCCCCAGCATTTT.

The CDR3 DNA sequence: TGTGCCAGCAGCAGACTAGCGGGGGCGGAGACCCAGTACTTC. This sequence encodes CASSRLAGAETQYF. This chain joins TRBV2 and TRBJ2-5, with 12 bases identical to TRBD2. The germline V gene encodes CDR1 SNHLY and CDR2 FYNNEI. CDR3 length: 14 amino acids. The V and J ends lost 6 bases and 5 bases, in that order; junction bases with no gene match: 4.